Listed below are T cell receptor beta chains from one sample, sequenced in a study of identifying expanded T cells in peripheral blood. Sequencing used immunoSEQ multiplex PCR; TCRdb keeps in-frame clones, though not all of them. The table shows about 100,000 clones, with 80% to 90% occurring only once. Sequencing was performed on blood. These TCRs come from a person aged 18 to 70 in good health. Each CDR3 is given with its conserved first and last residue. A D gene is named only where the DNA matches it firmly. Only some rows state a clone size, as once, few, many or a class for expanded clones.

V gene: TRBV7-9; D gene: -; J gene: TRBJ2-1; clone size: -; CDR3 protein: CASSLGSSANNEQFF; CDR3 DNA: TGTGCCAGCAGCTTAGGTTCTAGCGCCAACAATGAGCAGTTCTTC
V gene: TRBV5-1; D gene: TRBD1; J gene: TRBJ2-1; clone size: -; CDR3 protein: CASSPQGGLGNEQFF; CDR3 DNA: TGCGCCAGCAGCCCACAGGGGGGATTGGGCAATGAGCAGTTCTTC
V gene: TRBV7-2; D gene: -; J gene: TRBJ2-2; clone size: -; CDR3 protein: CASSYGRWELFF; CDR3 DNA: TGTGCCAGCAGCTACGGGAGATGGGAGCTGTTTTTT
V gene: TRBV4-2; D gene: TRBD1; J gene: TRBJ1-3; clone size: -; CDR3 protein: CASSQGQSAAGNTIYF; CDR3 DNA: TGTGCCAGCAGCCAGGGACAGTCGGCGGCTGGAAACACCATATATTTT
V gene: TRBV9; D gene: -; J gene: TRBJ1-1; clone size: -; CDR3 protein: CASSTTHELNTEAFF; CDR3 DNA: TGTGCCAGCAGCACCACACACGAATTGAACACTGAAGCTTTCTTT
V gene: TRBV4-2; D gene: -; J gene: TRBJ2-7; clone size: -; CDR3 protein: CASSQVMWGEAYEQYF; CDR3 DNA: TGTGCCAGCAGCCAAGTTATGTGGGGGGAAGCCTACGAGCAGTACTTC
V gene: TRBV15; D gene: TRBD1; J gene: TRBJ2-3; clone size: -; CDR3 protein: CATSTRDRGTDTQYF; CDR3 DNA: TGTGCCACCAGCACCAGGGACAGGGGCACAGATACGCAGTATTTT
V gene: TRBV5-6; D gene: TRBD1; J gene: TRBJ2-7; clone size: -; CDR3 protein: CASSLDGTGINEQYF; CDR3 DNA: TGTGCCAGCAGCTTGGATGGGACAGGGATCAACGAGCAGTACTTC
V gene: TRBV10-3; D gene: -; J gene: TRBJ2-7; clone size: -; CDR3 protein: CAISELGDPGPYEQYF; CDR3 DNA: TGTGCCATCAGTGAGCTCGGCGACCCGGGTCCCTACGAGCAGTACTTC
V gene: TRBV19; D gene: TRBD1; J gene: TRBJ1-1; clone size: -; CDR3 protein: CASSGQGFTEAFF; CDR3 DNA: TGTGCCAGTAGCGGACAGGGTTTCACTGAAGCTTTCTTT
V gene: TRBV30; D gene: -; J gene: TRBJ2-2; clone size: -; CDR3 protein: CAWSPLPGELFF; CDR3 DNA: TGTGCCTGGAGTCCCCTCCCCGGGGAGCTGTTTTTT
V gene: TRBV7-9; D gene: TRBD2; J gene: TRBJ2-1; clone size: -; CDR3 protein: CASIARREITEQFF; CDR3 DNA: TGTGCCAGCATTGCTCGGCGGGAGATTACTGAGCAGTTCTTC
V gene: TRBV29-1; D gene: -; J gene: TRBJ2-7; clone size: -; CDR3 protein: CSVRSTHEQYF; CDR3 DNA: TGCAGCGTTAGGTCTACCCACGAGCAGTACTTC
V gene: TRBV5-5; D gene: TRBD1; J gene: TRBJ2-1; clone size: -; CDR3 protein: CASSFRQGTYNEQFF; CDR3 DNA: TGTGCCAGCAGCTTTAGACAGGGCACCTACAATGAGCAGTTCTTC
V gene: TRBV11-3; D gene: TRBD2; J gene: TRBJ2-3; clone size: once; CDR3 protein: CASSLIAGFVDTQYF; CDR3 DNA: TGTGCCAGCAGCTTAATAGCGGGTTTTGTGGATACGCAGTATTTT
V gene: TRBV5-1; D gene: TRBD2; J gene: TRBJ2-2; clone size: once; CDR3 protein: CASSFSAGGRTGELFF; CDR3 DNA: TGCGCCAGCAGCTTTAGCGCGGGGGGGCGAACCGGGGAGCTGTTTTTT
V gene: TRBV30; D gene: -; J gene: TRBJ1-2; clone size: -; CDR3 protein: CAWSVLGANYGYTF; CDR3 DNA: TGTGCCTGGAGTGTTCTGGGAGCTAACTATGGCTACACCTTC
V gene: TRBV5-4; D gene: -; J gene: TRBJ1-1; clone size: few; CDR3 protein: CASSLVVNTEAFF; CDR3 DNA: TGTGCCAGCAGCTTGGTTGTGAACACTGAAGCTTTCTTT
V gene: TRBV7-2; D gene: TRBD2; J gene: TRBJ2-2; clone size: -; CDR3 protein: CASSSGLAGTGELFF; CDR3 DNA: TGTGCCAGCAGCTCGGGACTAGCGGGGACCGGGGAGCTGTTTTTT
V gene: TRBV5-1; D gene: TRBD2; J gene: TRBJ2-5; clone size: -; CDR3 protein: CASSLGASGSRETQYF; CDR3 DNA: TGCGCCAGCAGCTTGGGGGCTAGCGGGAGTAGAGAGACCCAGTACTTC
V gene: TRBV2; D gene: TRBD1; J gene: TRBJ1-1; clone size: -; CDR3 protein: CASSWTGYTEAFF; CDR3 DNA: TGTGCCAGCAGTTGGACAGGGTACACTGAAGCTTTCTTT
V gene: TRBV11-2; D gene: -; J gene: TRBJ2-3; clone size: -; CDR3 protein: CASSFNPSGPSTDTQYF; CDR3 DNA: TGTGCCAGCAGCTTCAACCCCAGCGGACCTAGCACAGATACGCAGTATTTT
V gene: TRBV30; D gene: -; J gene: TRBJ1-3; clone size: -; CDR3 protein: CAWIPQDLSGNTIYF; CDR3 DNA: TGTGCCTGGATACCACAGGATCTCTCTGGAAACACCATATATTTT
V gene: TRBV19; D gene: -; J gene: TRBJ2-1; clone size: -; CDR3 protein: CASSMMPGTASRNEQFF; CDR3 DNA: TGTGCCAGTAGTATGATGCCGGGGACGGCCAGTAGGAATGAGCAGTTCTTC
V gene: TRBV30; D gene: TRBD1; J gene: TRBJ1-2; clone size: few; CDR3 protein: CAWSPGQNYGYTF; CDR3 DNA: TGTGCCTGGAGCCCGGGACAGAACTATGGCTACACCTTC
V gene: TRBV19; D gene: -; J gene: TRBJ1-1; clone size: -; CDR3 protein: CASSIGSGIHTEAFF; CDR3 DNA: TGTGCCAGTAGTATAGGGTCAGGGATACACACTGAAGCTTTCTTT
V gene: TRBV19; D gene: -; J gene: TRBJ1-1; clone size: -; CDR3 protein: CASNPGRSEAFF; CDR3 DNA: TGTGCCAGTAACCCTGGAAGGTCCGAAGCTTTCTTT
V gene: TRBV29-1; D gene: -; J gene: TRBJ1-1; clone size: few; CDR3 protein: CSVILYTNTEAFF; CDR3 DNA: TGCAGCGTCATTCTGTATACGAACACTGAAGCTTTCTTT
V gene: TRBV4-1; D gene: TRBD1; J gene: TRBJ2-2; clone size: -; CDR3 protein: CASRDRTGFTGELFF; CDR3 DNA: TGCGCCAGCAGAGACCGGACAGGGTTCACCGGGGAGCTGTTTTTT
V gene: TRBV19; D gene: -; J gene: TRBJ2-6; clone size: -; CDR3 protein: CASSIGLGANVLTF; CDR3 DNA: TGTGCCAGTAGTATAGGCCTTGGGGCCAACGTCCTGACTTTC
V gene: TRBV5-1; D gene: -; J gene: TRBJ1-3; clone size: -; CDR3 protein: CASSLGFSGNTIYF; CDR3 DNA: TGCGCCAGCAGCTTAGGGTTCTCTGGAAACACCATATATTTT
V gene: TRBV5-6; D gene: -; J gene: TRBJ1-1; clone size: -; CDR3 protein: CASSSGVGEAFF; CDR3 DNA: TGTGCCAGCAGCTCAGGGGTCGGTGAAGCTTTCTTT
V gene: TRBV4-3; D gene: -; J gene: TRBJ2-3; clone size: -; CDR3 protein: CASSLREGTDTQYF; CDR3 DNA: TGCGCCAGCAGTCTCAGAGAAGGCACAGATACGCAGTATTTT
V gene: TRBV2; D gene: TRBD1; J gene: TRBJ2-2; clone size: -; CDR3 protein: CASMRDRNTGELFF; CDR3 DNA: TGTGCCAGCATGAGGGACAGAAACACCGGGGAGCTGTTTTTT
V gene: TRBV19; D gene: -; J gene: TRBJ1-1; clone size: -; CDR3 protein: CASSKQANTEAFF; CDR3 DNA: TGTGCCAGTAGTAAGCAGGCGAACACTGAAGCTTTCTTT
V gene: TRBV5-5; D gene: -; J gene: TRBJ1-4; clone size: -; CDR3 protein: CASSLAGQGNEKLFF; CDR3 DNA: TGTGCCAGCAGCTTGGCGGGGCAGGGGAATGAAAAACTGTTTTTT
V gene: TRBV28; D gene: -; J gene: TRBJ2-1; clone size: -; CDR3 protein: CASNLGGYNEQFF; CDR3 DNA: TGTGCCAGCAACTTAGGGGGTTACAATGAGCAGTTCTTC
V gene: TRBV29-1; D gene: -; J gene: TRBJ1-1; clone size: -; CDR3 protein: CSASHRIGSTEAFF; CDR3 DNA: TGCAGCGCTTCCCACAGGATTGGGAGCACTGAAGCTTTCTTT
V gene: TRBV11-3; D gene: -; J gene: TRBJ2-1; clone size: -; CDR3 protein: CASSVSNNEQFF; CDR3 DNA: TGTGCCAGCAGCGTTTCGAACAATGAGCAGTTCTTC
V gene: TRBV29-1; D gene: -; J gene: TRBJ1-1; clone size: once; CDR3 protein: CSVGGGHTEAFF; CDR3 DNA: TGCAGCGTTGGAGGGGGGCACACTGAAGCTTTCTTT
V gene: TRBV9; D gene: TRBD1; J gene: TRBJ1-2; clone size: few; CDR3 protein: CASSVAGTGWGGYTF; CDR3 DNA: TGTGCCAGCAGCGTAGCGGGGACAGGGTGGGGTGGCTACACCTTC
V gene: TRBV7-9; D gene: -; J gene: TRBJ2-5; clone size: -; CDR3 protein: CASSVLQYPGSQYF; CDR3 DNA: TGTGCCAGCAGTGTACTACAATACCCGGGTTCCCAGTACTTC
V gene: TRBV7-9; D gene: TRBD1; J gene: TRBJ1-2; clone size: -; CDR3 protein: CASSTGGTGNYGYTF; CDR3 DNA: TGTGCCAGCAGCACCGGGGGGACAGGGAACTATGGCTACACCTTC
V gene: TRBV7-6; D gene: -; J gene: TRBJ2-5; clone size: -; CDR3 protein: CASSLKGEETQYF; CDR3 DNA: TGTGCCAGCAGCTTAAAGGGGGAAGAGACCCAGTACTTC
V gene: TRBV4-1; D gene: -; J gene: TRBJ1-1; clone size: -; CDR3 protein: CASSQEWAGTEAFF; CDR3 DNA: TGCGCCAGCAGCCAAGAGTGGGCAGGGACTGAAGCTTTCTTT
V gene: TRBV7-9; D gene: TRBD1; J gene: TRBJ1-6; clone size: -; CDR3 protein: CASSLGTENSPLHF; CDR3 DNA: TGTGCCAGCAGCTTGGGGACAGAAAATTCACCCCTCCACTTT
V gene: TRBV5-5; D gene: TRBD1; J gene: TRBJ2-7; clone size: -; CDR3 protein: CASTTVGTGRTYEQYF; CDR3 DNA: TGTGCCAGTACCACCGTAGGGACAGGGAGGACCTACGAGCAGTACTTC
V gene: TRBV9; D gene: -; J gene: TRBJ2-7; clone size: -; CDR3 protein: CASSVTASYEQYF; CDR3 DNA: TGTGCCAGCAGCGTCACAGCGAGCTACGAGCAGTACTTC
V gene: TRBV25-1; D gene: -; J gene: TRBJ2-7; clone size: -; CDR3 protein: CASSPDGTIYEQYF; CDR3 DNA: TGTGCCAGCAGCCCTGACGGGACAATATACGAGCAGTACTTC
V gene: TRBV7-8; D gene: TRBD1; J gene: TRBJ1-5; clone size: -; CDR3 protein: CASSPDRVSNQPQHF; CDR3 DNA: TGTGCCAGCAGCCCGGACAGGGTCAGCAATCAGCCCCAGCATTTT
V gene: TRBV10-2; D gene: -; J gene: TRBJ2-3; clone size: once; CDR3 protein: CASSDQDKTDTQYF; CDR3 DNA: TGCGCCAGCAGTGATCAGGACAAGACAGATACGCAGTATTTT
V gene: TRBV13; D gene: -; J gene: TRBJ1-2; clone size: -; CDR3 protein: CASRFGGSNGYTF; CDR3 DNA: TGTGCCAGCAGGTTCGGGGGCAGTAATGGCTACACCTTC
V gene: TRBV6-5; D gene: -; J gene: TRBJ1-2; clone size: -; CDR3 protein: CASSYMPAYGYTF; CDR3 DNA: TGTGCCAGCAGTTACATGCCGGCCTATGGCTACACCTTC
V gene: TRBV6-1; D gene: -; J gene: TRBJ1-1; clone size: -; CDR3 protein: CASSDSWGRGLNTEAFF; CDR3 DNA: TGTGCCAGCAGTGATTCCTGGGGGAGGGGATTGAACACTGAAGCTTTCTTT